This TCR beta chain was profiled in a study of T cell repertoires in cytomegalovirus infection. Study overall: Matching HLA type, along with CMV infection, was indicated by public TCR beta signatures.

CDR1 SGHRS and CDR2 YFSETQ come from the germline V gene. After removal of 4 bases from V and 1 base from J, the junction contained 3 bases not matched to a gene. This CDR3 has 14 residues. Of note for this clonotype: Its specificity is not known.

TCRdb analysed the reads with MiXCR anew, one entry per CDR3 protein. Of 54,000 or so distinct CDR3 sequences in the sample, around 34% were seen once. This clonotype was obtained from a human donor in good health (CMV status not recorded). Some clones in this sample may be carry-over from other donors' samples. The chain links TRBV5-1 to TRBJ2-3; TRBD1 agrees at 7 bases. The sequencing sample was made of PBMCs, sequenced either directly or after in vitro stimulation (not recorded which). CDR3 in amino acids: CASSIGQGTDTQYF. The CDR3 DNA is TGCGCCAGCAGCATAGGACAGGGCACAGATACGCAGTATTTT.